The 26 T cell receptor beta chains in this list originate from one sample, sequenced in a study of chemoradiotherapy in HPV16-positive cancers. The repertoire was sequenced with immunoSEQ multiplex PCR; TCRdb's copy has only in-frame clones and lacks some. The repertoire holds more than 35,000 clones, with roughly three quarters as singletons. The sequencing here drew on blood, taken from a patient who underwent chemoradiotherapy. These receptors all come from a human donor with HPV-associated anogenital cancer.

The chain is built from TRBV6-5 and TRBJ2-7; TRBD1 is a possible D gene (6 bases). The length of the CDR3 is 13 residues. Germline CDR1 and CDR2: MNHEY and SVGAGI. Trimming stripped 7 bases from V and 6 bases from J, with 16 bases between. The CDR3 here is CASMHRASGEQYF. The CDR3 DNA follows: TGTGCCAGCATGCACAGGGCGTCGGGCGAGCAGTACTTC.

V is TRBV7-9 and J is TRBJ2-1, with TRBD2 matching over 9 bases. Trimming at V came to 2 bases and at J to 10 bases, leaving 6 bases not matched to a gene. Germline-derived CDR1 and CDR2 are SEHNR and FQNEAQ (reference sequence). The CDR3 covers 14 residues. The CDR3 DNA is TGTGCCAGCAGCTTACGGCGGGGGGGATGGGAGCAGTTCTTC. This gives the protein CASSLRRGGWEQFF.

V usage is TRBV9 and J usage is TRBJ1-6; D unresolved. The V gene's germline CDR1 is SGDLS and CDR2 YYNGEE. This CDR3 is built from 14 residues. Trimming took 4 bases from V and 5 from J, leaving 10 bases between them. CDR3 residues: CASSTQDDNSPLHF. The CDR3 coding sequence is TGTGCCAGCAGCACTCAGGACGATAATTCACCCCTCCACTTT.

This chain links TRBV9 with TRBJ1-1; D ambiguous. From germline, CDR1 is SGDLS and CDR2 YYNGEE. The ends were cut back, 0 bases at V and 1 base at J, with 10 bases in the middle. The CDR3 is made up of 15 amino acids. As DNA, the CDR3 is TGTGCCAGCAGCGTAGACCAGGCGCCGAACACTGAAGCTTTCTTT. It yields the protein CASSVDQAPNTEAFF.

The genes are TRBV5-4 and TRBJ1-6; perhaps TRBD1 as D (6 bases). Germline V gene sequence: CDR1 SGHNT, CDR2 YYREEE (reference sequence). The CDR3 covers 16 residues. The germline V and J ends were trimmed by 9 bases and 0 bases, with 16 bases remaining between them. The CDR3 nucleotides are TGTGCCACCCCGCGGGGGCCGAGCTCCTATAATTCACCCCTCCACTTT. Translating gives CATPRGPSSYNSPLHF.

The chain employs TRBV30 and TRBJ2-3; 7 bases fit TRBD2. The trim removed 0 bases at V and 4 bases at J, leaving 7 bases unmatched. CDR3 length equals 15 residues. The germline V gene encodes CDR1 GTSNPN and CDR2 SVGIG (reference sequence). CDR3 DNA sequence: TGTGCCTGGAGTGTATCGCGGGGGTTGGCAGATACGCAGTATTTT. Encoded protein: CAWSVSRGLADTQYF.

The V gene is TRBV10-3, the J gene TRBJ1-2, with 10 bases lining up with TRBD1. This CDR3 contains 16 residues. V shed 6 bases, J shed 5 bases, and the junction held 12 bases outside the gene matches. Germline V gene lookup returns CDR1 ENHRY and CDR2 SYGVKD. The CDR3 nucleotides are TGTGCCATCAGGCCATCAACAGGGACAGGGGATTATGGCTACACCTTC. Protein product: CAIRPSTGTGDYGYTF.

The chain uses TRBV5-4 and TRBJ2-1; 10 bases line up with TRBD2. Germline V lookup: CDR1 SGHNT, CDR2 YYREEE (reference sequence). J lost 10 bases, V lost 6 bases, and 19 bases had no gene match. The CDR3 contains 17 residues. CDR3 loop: CASNPGNPGLAQPEQFF. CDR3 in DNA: TGTGCCAGCAACCCTGGTAATCCGGGACTAGCGCAACCGGAGCAGTTCTTC.

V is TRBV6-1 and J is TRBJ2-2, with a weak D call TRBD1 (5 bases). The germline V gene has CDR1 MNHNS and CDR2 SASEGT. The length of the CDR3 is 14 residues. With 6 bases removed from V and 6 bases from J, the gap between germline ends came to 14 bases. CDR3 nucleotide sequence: TGTGCCAGCAGCCTCAGAAAGGGGCCCGGGGAGCTGTTTTTT. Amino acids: CASSLRKGPGELFF.

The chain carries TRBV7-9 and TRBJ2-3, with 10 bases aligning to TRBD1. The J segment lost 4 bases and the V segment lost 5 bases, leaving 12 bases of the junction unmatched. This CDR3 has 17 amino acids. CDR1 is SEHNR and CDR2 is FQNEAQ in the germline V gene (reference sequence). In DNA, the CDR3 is TGTGCCAGCAGCGTTCTTCCGGGACAGGGGTCGGCAGATACGCAGTATTTT. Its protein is CASSVLPGQGSADTQYF.

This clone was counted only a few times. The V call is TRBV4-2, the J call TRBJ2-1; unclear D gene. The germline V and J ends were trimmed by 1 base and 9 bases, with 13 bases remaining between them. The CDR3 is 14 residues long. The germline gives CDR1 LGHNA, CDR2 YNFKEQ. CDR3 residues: CASSQGGSDGEQFF. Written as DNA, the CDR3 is TGTGCCAGCAGCCAAGGGGGTTCCGATGGTGAGCAGTTCTTC.

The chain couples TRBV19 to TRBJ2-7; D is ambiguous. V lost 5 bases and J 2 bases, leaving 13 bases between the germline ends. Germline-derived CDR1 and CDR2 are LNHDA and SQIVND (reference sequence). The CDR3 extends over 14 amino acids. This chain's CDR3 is CASSSRPGAYEQYF. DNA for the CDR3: TGTGCCAGTAGTTCCAGGCCTGGGGCCTACGAGCAGTACTTC.

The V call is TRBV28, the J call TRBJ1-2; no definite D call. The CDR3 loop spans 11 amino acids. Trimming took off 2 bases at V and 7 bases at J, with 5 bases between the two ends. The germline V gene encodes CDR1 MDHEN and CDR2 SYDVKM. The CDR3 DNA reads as TGTGCCAGCAGTTTACCCTCTGGCTACACCTTC. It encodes CASSLPSGYTF.

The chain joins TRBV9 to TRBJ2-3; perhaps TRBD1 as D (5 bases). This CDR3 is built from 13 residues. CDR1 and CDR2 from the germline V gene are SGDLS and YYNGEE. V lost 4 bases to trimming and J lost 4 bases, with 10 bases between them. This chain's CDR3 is CASSPGSADTQYF. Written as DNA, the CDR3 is TGTGCCAGCAGCCCAGGGTCGGCAGATACGCAGTATTTT.

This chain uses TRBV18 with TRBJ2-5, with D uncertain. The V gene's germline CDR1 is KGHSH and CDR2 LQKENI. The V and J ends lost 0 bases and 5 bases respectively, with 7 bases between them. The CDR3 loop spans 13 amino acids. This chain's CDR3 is CASSPPTRETQYF. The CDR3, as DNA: TGTGCCAGCTCACCACCGACACGGGAGACCCAGTACTTC.

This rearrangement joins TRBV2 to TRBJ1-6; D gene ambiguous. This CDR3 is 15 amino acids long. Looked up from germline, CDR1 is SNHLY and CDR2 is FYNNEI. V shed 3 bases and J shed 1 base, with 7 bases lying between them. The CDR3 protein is CASSEAGSYNSPLHF. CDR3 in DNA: TGTGCCAGCAGTGAGGCGGGATCCTATAATTCACCCCTCCACTTT.

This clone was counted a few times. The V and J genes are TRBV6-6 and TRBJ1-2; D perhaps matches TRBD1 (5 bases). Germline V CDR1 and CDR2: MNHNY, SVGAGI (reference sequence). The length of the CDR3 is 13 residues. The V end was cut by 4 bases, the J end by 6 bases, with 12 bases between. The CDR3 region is CASSFSQTDGYTF. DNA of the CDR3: TGTGCCAGCAGTTTTAGCCAGACAGATGGCTACACCTTC.

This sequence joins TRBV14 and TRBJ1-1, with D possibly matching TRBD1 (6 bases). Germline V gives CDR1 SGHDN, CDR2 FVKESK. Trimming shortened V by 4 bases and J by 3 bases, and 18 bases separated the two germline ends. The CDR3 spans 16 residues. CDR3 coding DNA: TGTGCCAGCAGCCCCCGTCCGGGGGCGGAGGACACTGAAGCTTTCTTT. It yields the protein CASSPRPGAEDTEAFF.

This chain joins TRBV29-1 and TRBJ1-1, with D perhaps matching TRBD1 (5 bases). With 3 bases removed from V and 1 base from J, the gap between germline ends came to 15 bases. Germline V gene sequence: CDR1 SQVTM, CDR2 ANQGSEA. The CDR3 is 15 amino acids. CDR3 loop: CSVDLGGGANTEAFF. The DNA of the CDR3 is TGCAGCGTTGACTTGGGGGGTGGGGCGAACACTGAAGCTTTCTTT.

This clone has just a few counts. In DNA form, the CDR3 reads TGCGCCAGCAGCCCAGGACAGGGGGGCTATGGCTACACCTTC. It codes for CASSPGQGGYGYTF. This chain joins TRBV5-1 and TRBJ1-2, with TRBD1 matching over 10 bases. The CDR3 consists of 14 residues. V trimming: 4 bases; J trimming: 4 bases; junction bases outside the gene matches: 4. From germline, CDR1 is SGHRS and CDR2 YFSETQ.

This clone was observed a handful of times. In nucleotides, the CDR3 is TGTGCCAGCGGTGGCACAGATACGCAGTATTTT. This encodes CASGGTDTQYF. J is TRBJ2-3 and V is TRBV2; the D is unclear. The CDR3 is made up of 11 amino acids. Germline V gene data show CDR1 as SNHLY and CDR2 as FYNNEI. V lost 8 bases, J lost 1 base, and 4 bases lay in between.

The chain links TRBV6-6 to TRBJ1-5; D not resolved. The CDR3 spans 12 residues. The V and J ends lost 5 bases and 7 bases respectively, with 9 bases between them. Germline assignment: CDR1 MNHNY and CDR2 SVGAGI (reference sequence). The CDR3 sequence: CASSPPTQPQHF. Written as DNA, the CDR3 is TGTGCCAGCAGTCCCCCGACGCAGCCCCAGCATTTT.

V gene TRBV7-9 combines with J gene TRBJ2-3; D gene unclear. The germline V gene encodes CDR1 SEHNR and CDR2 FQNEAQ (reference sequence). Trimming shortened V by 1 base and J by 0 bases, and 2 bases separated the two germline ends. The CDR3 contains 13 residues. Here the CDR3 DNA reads TGTGCCAGCAGCTTAGGGAGCACAGATACGCAGTATTTT. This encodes CASSLGSTDTQYF.

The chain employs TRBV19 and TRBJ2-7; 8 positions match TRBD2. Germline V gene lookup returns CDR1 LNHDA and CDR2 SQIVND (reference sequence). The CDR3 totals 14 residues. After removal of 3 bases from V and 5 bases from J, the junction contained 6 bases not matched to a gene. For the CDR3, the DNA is TGTGCCAGTAGTATGAGCGGGGGCTGGGACGAGCAGTACTTC. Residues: CASSMSGGWDEQYF.

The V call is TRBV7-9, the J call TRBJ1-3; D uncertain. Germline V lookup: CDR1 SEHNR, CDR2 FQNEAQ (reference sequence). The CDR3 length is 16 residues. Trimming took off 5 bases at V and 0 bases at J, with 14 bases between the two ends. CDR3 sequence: CASSIRPGSSGNTIYF. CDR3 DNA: TGTGCCAGCAGCATCCGACCCGGAAGCTCTGGAAACACCATATATTTT.

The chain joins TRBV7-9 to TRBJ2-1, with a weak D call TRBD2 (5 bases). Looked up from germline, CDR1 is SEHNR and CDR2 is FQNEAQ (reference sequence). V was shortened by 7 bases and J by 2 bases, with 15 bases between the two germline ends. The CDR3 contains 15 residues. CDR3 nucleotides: TGTGCCAGCACCGTAGACGGAGGTCCCTACAATGAGCAGTTCTTC. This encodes CASTVDGGPYNEQFF.